These 15 T cell receptor beta chains came from one sample sequenced in a study of beta chain features in type 1 diabetes (dated by TCRdb to the late 2010s). Points the paper makes about the study in general: In all four CD4+ subsets, TCRB CDR3 length was moderately but significantly shorter in type 1 diabetes patients.

Antigens of these TCRs are unknown. Library construction relied on the immunoSEQ multiplex PCR assay. The High Capacity cDNA Reverse Transcription Kit was used to reverse transcribe all of the isolated RNA, meaning that expressed TCRB transcripts were what got sequenced. Drawn from immuneACCESS, this table holds only the in-frame rearrangements with V and J called that TCRdb kept. Clones are partly lost; checked studies trace under half to an unresolved V gene and leave the rest unexplained. This sample has 150,000 to 180,000 clones in its table, and 10% of those were observed once. Of the sample, roughly 0.45% is held by the ten largest clones. The specimen was central memory CD4+ T cells from blood. The receptors derive from a man younger than 40 with type 1 diabetes.

This clone was observed a few times. The CDR3 sequence: CASSQGAGRVETQYF. The CDR3 coding sequence is TGCGCCAGCAGCCAAGGGGCAGGGCGTGTGGAGACCCAGTACTTC. The chain couples TRBV4-3 to TRBJ2-5, with TRBD1 as a possible D gene (5 bases). The CDR3 covers 15 residues. Germline values: CDR1 LGHNA, CDR2 YSLEER. Between the trimmed V and J ends, which lost 1 base and 5 bases, there was a span of 14 bases.

The V gene is TRBV5-1, the J gene TRBJ2-7, with TRBD2 matching over 11 bases. This CDR3 has 16 amino acids. The V gene's germline CDR1 is SGHRS and CDR2 YFSETQ. Unmatched junction bases numbered 10, after V lost 1 base and J lost 7 bases. CDR3 sequence (DNA): TGCGCCAGCAGCTTGAATCCCGGGACTAGCGGAGGGGAGCAGTACTTC. It specifies CASSLNPGTSGGEQYF.

The sample holds a few counts of this clone. The chain carries TRBV5-1 and TRBJ2-1, with 8 bases matching TRBD1. V shed 4 bases, J shed 9 bases, and the junction held 9 bases outside the gene matches. The germline gives CDR1 SGHRS, CDR2 YFSETQ. The CDR3 sequence is 14 residues long. This CDR3 is CASSLGQGEGEQFF. In DNA form, the CDR3 reads TGCGCCAGCAGCCTAGGACAGGGCGAAGGTGAGCAGTTCTTC.

This clone has a handful of counts. The chain is built from TRBV4-2 and TRBJ2-5; tentative D call: TRBD2 (6 bases). V lost 4 bases, J lost 3 bases, and 9 bases lay in between. The CDR3 spans 13 residues. Germline V gene sequence: CDR1 LGHNA, CDR2 YNFKEQ. The CDR3 spells CASSPRTKETQYF. The CDR3 bases are TGTGCCAGCAGCCCGCGGACTAAAGAGACCCAGTACTTC.

The rearrangement joins TRBV11-2 to TRBJ2-7; 7 bases are shared with TRBD1. The J segment lost 6 bases and the V segment lost 1 base, leaving 0 bases of the junction unmatched. Germline CDR1 is SGHAT and CDR2 is FQNNGV. The CDR3 length is 12 residues. The CDR3 nucleotides read TGTGCCAGCAGCTTAGGACAGGGCGAGCAGTACTTC. It codes for CASSLGQGEQYF.

J is TRBJ2-1 and V is TRBV2; 8 nucleotides align to TRBD1. This CDR3 is 12 amino acids long. With 6 bases clipped from V and 14 bases from J, the junction kept 9 bases outside the gene matches. The germline V gene has CDR1 SNHLY and CDR2 FYNNEI. The DNA for the CDR3 is TGTGCCAGCAGGGACAGGGCCCCCGCAAAGTTCTTC. This encodes CASRDRAPAKFF.

In its sample, this clone was seen a few times. The chain joins TRBV2 to TRBJ2-6, with D perhaps TRBD1 (5 bases). V dropped 5 bases and J dropped 0 bases, with 8 bases sitting between them. CDR1 is SNHLY, CDR2 FYNNEI, per germline. The CDR3 has 15 amino acids. CDR3 sequence reads: CASSSGISGANVLTF. The CDR3 DNA is TGTGCCAGCAGTTCAGGGATCTCTGGGGCCAACGTCCTGACTTTC.

There are a few counts of this clone. The gene calls are TRBV7-6 and TRBJ2-7; TRBD1 agrees at 7 bases. Germline V lookup: CDR1 SGHVS, CDR2 FNYEAQ. The CDR3 contains 13 residues. After removal of 5 bases from V and 6 bases from J, the junction contained 7 bases not matched to a gene. CDR3 sequence reads: CASSVPPGGEQYF. DNA for the CDR3: TGTGCCAGCAGCGTCCCCCCAGGGGGCGAGCAGTACTTC.

There are a few counts of this clone. The chain combines TRBV7-2 with TRBJ2-7; 7 nucleotides align to TRBD2. Germline V lookup: CDR1 SGHTA, CDR2 FQGNSA. This CDR3 comprises 14 residues. Trimming removed 6 bases from V and 3 bases from J; junction bases left unmatched: 8. As DNA, the CDR3 is TGTGCCAGCAGTCCCCGGGGGGTTCTCTACGAGCAGTACTTC. Its translation is CASSPRGVLYEQYF.

J is TRBJ2-7 and V is TRBV6-6; the D gene is possibly TRBD2 (6 bases). Germline V gene data show CDR1 as MNHNY and CDR2 as SVGAGI (reference sequence). V was shortened by 10 bases and J by 4 bases, with 8 bases between the two germline ends. This CDR3 is 10 amino acids long. The CDR3 nucleotides read TGTGCCACGGGGGAGTACGAGCAGTACTTC. As protein: CATGEYEQYF.

This chain links TRBV5-1 with TRBJ2-3, with a possible D match to TRBD2 (6 bases). V lost 4 bases and J 3 bases, leaving 15 bases between the germline ends. This CDR3 has 15 amino acids. The germline CDR1 and CDR2 sequences are SGHRS and YFSETQ. The CDR3 region has the DNA TGCGCCAGCAGCGGATTCGGCGGGGCGACAGATACGCAGTATTTT. It translates to CASSGFGGATDTQYF.

V and J are TRBV5-4 and TRBJ2-7; TRBD1 matches 11 bases. The germline V gene has CDR1 SGHNT and CDR2 YYREEE (reference sequence). This CDR3 has 15 amino acids. The V segment lost 0 bases and the J segment 5 bases; nucleotides outside the gene matches: 4. The CDR3 protein is CASSLGTGGMHEQYF. In DNA form, the CDR3 reads TGTGCCAGCAGCTTGGGGACAGGGGGCATGCACGAGCAGTACTTC.

The V and J genes are TRBV7-2 and TRBJ2-1; the D is unclear. Between the trimmed V and J ends, which lost 5 bases and 3 bases, there was a span of 14 bases. The germline V gene encodes CDR1 SGHTA and CDR2 FQGNSA. CDR3 length: 15 amino acids. The CDR3 here is CASSRAISIYNEQFF. The DNA of the CDR3 is TGTGCCAGCAGCCGCGCTATCTCGATCTACAATGAGCAGTTCTTC.

The table lists this clone with a few counts. This chain links TRBV30 with TRBJ2-6; D possibly corresponds to TRBD1 (5 bases). The CDR3 sequence is 14 residues long. The ends were cut back, 8 bases at V and 1 base at J, with 12 bases in the middle. Germline V lookup: CDR1 GTSNPN, CDR2 SVGIG (reference sequence). Here the CDR3 reads CASPGASGANVLTF. The DNA for the CDR3 is TGTGCCAGCCCTGGGGCTTCTGGGGCCAACGTCCTGACTTTC.

This clone has only a few counts. The V call is TRBV7-2, the J call TRBJ2-1; 8 positions match TRBD2. Trimming at V came to 5 bases and at J to 7 bases, leaving 7 bases not matched to a gene. Germline CDR1 is SGHTA and CDR2 is FQGNSA. This CDR3 has 14 amino acids. This chain's CDR3 is CASSPGTSQNEQFF. DNA for the CDR3: TGTGCCAGCAGCCCGGGGACTAGTCAGAATGAGCAGTTCTTC.